The 29 T cell receptor beta chains below come from one sample, sequenced in a study of early T cells in non-severe SARS-CoV-2 infection. TCRdb used MiXCR to reprocess the 5' RACE reads, holding one entry per CDR3 protein. The sample comprises under 75,000 distinct CDR3 sequences, roughly 13% of which are singletons, and roughly 8.3% rests with the top ten. Sequencing used whole blood. The receptors were gathered from an adult who was a healthcare worker with PCR-confirmed SARS-CoV-2 infection or an uninfected control (not recorded which).

This chain uses TRBV20-1 with TRBJ2-7; TRBD1 aligns across 7 bases. Germline lookup yields CDR1 DFQATT and CDR2 SNEGSKA (reference sequence). Germline trimming cut 5 bases from V and 1 base from J; bases unmatched to any gene: 5. This CDR3 is built from 13 residues. In DNA form, the CDR3 reads TGCAGTGCTCGATCGGGACAGTCCTACGAGCAGTACTTC. It is translated as CSARSGQSYEQYF.

This clonotype occurred many times. The V call is TRBV29-1, the J call TRBJ1-1; 10 nucleotides agree with TRBD1. V was pared by 6 bases and J by 4 bases, with 2 bases of the junction left unmatched. The CDR3 runs 12 residues. Germline V gene sequence: CDR1 SQVTM, CDR2 ANQGSEA. This chain's CDR3 is CSVRTGGTEAFF. In DNA form, the CDR3 reads TGCAGCGTCCGGACAGGGGGCACTGAAGCTTTCTTT.

V usage is TRBV28 and J usage is TRBJ2-7; D remains ambiguous. The CDR3 runs 13 residues. The V end was cut by 7 bases, the J end by 2 bases, with 12 bases between. The germline gives CDR1 MDHEN, CDR2 SYDVKM. For the CDR3, the DNA is TGTGCCAGCAACGCGGAGTTTCCCTACGAGCAGTACTTC. Its translation: CASNAEFPYEQYF.

The rearrangement uses TRBV4-1 and TRBJ2-1; 7 nucleotides agree with TRBD2. The CDR3 contains 14 residues. CDR1 MGHRA and CDR2 YSYEKL come from the germline V gene. V lost 5 bases, J lost 8 bases, and 9 bases stayed unmatched. The CDR3 coding sequence is TGCGCCAGCAGCTTTCGACTGGGGGGGGATGAGCAGTTCTTC. Translating it yields CASSFRLGGDEQFF.

This sequence joins TRBV28 and TRBJ2-1; D gene unclear. V lost 8 bases to trimming and J lost 1 base, with 12 bases between them. This CDR3 is 14 amino acids long. In germline, CDR1 is MDHEN, CDR2 SYDVKM. CDR3 DNA: TGTGCCAGCCATGGAACTTGGTCCTACAATGAGCAGTTCTTC. Translating it yields CASHGTWSYNEQFF.

This clonotype was seen many times. The V call is TRBV28, the J call TRBJ2-1; D is unclear. Germline CDR1 MDHEN, CDR2 SYDVKM. Trimming shortened V by 3 bases and J by 9 bases, and 12 bases separated the two germline ends. The CDR3 runs to 13 residues. In DNA, the CDR3 is TGTGCCAGCAGTTTGAACCGACTGGTTGAGCAGTTCTTC. Translation gives CASSLNRLVEQFF. The entire variable domain, with the rest obtained from reference TRBV28 and TRBJ2-1, is as follows: DVKVTQSSRYLVKRTGEKVFLECVQDMDHENMFWYRQDPGLGLRLIYFSYDVKMKEKGDIPEGYSVSREKKERFSLILESASTNQTSMYLCASSLNRLVEQFFGPGTRLTVL.

The table lists this clonotype with a few counts. The chain has TRBV25-1 and TRBJ1-1; D gene ambiguous. Trimming left V 3 bases short and J 10 bases short, with 18 bases between. Germline CDR1 and CDR2: MGHDK and SYGVNS. The CDR3 covers 14 residues. The CDR3 DNA is TGTGCCAGCAGTGACCCTCCCCGGGCTCCTGCAGCTTTCTTT. Its translation is CASSDPPRAPAAFF.

This clonotype was recorded many times. The chain employs TRBV28 and TRBJ2-3; TRBD1 aligns across 9 bases. CDR3 length equals 15 residues. V lost 5 bases and J lost 3; bases outside the gene matches: 6. Germline lookup yields CDR1 MDHEN and CDR2 SYDVKM. In nucleotides, the CDR3 is TGTGCCAGCAGTCTAGGACAGGGGAGGACAGATACGCAGTATTTT. Its protein is CASSLGQGRTDTQYF. The full variable domain, in which reference TRBV28 and TRBJ2-3 provide the parts outside the CDR3, is DVKVTQSSRYLVKRTGEKVFLECVQDMDHENMFWYRQDPGLGLRLIYFSYDVKMKEKGDIPEGYSVSREKKERFSLILESASTNQTSMYLCASSLGQGRTDTQYFGPGTRLTVL.

This clonotype has a count of ten or more. CDR3 residues: CASSIRRQSTDTQYF. In nucleotides, the CDR3 is TGTGCCAGTAGTATTCGGAGACAGAGCACAGATACGCAGTATTTT. V and J are TRBV19 and TRBJ2-3; D is perhaps TRBD1 (5 bases). The length of the CDR3 is 15 residues. Germline CDR1 reads LNHDA; CDR2 reads SQIVND (reference sequence). The V end lost 3 bases, the J end lost 0 bases, and 10 bases lay between the germline ends.

This clonotype was seen repeatedly, ten times or more. This chain joins TRBV29-1 and TRBJ2-3; D possibly corresponds to TRBD1 (6 bases). The CDR3 length is 12 residues. The V gene's germline CDR1 is SQVTM and CDR2 ANQGSEA. The CDR3 reads CSGRGDTDTQYF. The CDR3 nucleotides are TGCAGTGGCAGGGGAGATACAGATACGCAGTATTTT.

This clonotype has only a few counts. The rearrangement links TRBV7-3 to TRBJ2-3; 10 bases align to TRBD1. The CDR3 covers 16 residues. V shed 2 bases and J 4 bases; nucleotides not matched to a gene: 6. CDR1 is SGHTA and CDR2 is FQGTGA in the germline V gene. Here the CDR3 reads CASSLLVGTGADTQYF. CDR3 in DNA: TGTGCCAGCAGCTTATTGGTAGGGACAGGGGCAGATACGCAGTATTTT.

This chain joins TRBV2 and TRBJ2-7, with D uncertain. Trimming left V 4 bases short and J 0 bases short, with 10 bases between. The CDR3 has 14 amino acids. Per germline, CDR1 SNHLY and CDR2 FYNNEI. CDR3 nucleotides: TGTGCCAGCAGTGGTATAGTAGTCTCCTACGAGCAGTACTTC. Translation: CASSGIVVSYEQYF.

Many counts were recorded for this clonotype. V and J are TRBV6-5 and TRBJ2-6, with a weak D call TRBD1 (8 bases). CDR1 and CDR2 from the germline V gene are MNHEY and SVGAGI. The germline V and J ends were trimmed by 5 bases and 0 bases, with 14 bases remaining between them. The CDR3 consists of 17 residues. CDR3 bases: TGTGCCAGCAGTAGGACAGGGAGGGGCTCTGGGGCCAACGTCCTGACTTTC. Its translation: CASSRTGRGSGANVLTF.

This sequence joins TRBV4-3 and TRBJ2-7; D might be TRBD2 (6 bases). Trimming stripped 0 bases from V and 0 bases from J, with 15 bases between. Germline V lookup: CDR1 LGHNA, CDR2 YSLEER. The length of the CDR3 is 17 residues. The CDR3 sequence is CASSQEIAGPLSYEQYF. DNA of the CDR3: TGCGCCAGCAGCCAAGAGATTGCGGGGCCCCTCTCCTACGAGCAGTACTTC.

This clonotype appeared a few times. The V gene is TRBV7-9, the J gene TRBJ2-3, with 9 bases lining up with TRBD2. The germline V gene has CDR1 SEHNR and CDR2 FQNEAQ (reference sequence). This CDR3 comprises 19 residues. The V and J ends lost 3 bases and 6 bases, in that order; junction bases with no gene match: 19. This CDR3 reads CASSLGRLAGRARSDTQYF. CDR3 nucleotide sequence: TGTGCCAGCAGCTTGGGACGGCTAGCGGGAAGGGCGAGGTCCGATACGCAGTATTTT. The full variable domain, rest sourced from reference TRBV7-9 and TRBJ2-3, is DTGVSQNPRHKITKRGQNVTFRCDPISEHNRLYWYRQTLGQGPEFLTYFQNEAQLEKSRLLSDRFSAERPKGSFSTLEIQRTEQGDSAMYLCASSLGRLAGRARSDTQYFGPGTRLTVL.

The gene calls are TRBV29-1 and TRBJ2-7; TRBD2 matches 14 bases. The CDR3 contains 14 residues. Losses at the gene ends were 4 bases for V and 3 bases for J; bases not matched to a gene: 2. Germline lookup yields CDR1 SQVTM and CDR2 ANQGSEA. CDR3 region: CSVGGTSGSYEQYF. The DNA of the CDR3 is TGCAGCGTTGGGGGGACTAGCGGGAGCTACGAGCAGTACTTC.

This clonotype has just a few counts. The chain recombines TRBV6-2 or TRBV6-3 with TRBJ2-5, with TRBD1 identical over 12 bases. The CDR3 has 20 amino acids. Germline CDR1 is MNHEY and CDR2 is SVGEGT. V was pared by 6 bases and J by 4 bases, with 21 bases of the junction left unmatched. CDR3 loop: CASSYDSWSIRDRGLETQYF. For the CDR3, the DNA is TGTGCCAGCAGCTACGATTCATGGTCAATCCGGGACAGGGGGCTAGAGACCCAGTACTTC.

V and J are TRBV19 and TRBJ2-3; D is undetermined. Germline values: CDR1 LNHDA, CDR2 SQIVND (reference sequence). There are 14 residues in the CDR3. Trimming removed 1 base from V and 1 base from J, with 6 bases in between. The CDR3 bases are TGTGCCAGTAGTATAGGAACAGGCACAGATACGCAGTATTTT. It translates to CASSIGTGTDTQYF.

This clonotype was counted only a few times. The CDR3 sequence: CSVSGLAGVNNEQFF. The CDR3 DNA reads as TGCAGCGTTTCAGGACTAGCGGGAGTAAACAATGAGCAGTTCTTC. The rearrangement joins TRBV29-1 to TRBJ2-1; 13 bases line up with TRBD2. V shed 5 bases, J shed 5 bases, and the junction held 6 bases outside the gene matches. Per germline, CDR1 SQVTM and CDR2 ANQGSEA. This CDR3 region has 15 residues.

The genes are TRBV28 and TRBJ2-2, with 9 bases that match TRBD1. After removal of 6 bases from V and 6 bases from J, the junction contained 8 bases not matched to a gene. The CDR3 covers 15 residues. Germline V gene data show CDR1 as MDHEN and CDR2 as SYDVKM. CDR3 coding DNA: TGTGCCAGCAGGGGACAGGGCGAGTCCGCCGGGGAGCTGTTTTTT. Its protein product is CASRGQGESAGELFF.

The rearrangement links TRBV2 to TRBJ2-3; D might be TRBD1 (6 bases). This CDR3 is built from 14 residues. The V and J ends lost 3 bases and 2 bases respectively, with 9 bases between them. Per germline, CDR1 SNHLY and CDR2 FYNNEI. The CDR3, as DNA: TGTGCCAGCAGTGAGACAGGACACACAGATACGCAGTATTTT. The encoded protein is CASSETGHTDTQYF.

This clonotype has ten or more counts. The chain is built from TRBV11-2 and TRBJ2-1; maybe TRBD1 (6 bases). The CDR3 contains 14 residues. Trimming pared 5 bases from V and 8 bases from J, leaving 16 bases between. Germline loops: CDR1 SGHAT, CDR2 FQNNGV. CDR3 residues: CASSGTLRVYEQFF. Written as DNA, the CDR3 is TGTGCCAGCAGCGGGACATTGAGGGTATATGAGCAGTTCTTC. Filled out from reference TRBV11-2 and TRBJ2-1, the complete variable domain reads EAGVAQSPRYKIIEKRQSVAFWCNPISGHATLYWYQQILGQGPKLLIQFQNNGVVDDSQLPKDRFSAERLKGVDSTLKIQPAKLEDSAVYLCASSGTLRVYEQFFGPGTRLTVL.

This chain links TRBV7-2 with TRBJ2-1; TRBD1 might be the D (6 bases). From germline, CDR1 is SGHTA and CDR2 FQGNSA. The ends were cut back, 5 bases at V and 6 bases at J, with 17 bases in the middle. The CDR3 has 15 residues. For the CDR3, the DNA is TGTGCCAGCAGCCGAGGGGGAGCCGGATCCAATGAGCAGTTCTTC. Translated, it gives CASSRGGAGSNEQFF.

This clonotype was seen only a few times. At one end, the junction sequence differs from germline, possibly due to a read error. V is TRBV5-1 and J is TRBJ2-5; D remains ambiguous. CDR3 size: 11 residues. The germline V gene encodes CDR1 SGHRS and CDR2 YFSETQ. CDR3 nucleotide sequence: TGCGCCAGCAGCTTAAGAGAGGCCCAGTACTTC. This sequence encodes CASSLREAQYF.

This clonotype has a handful of counts. The rearrangement joins TRBV6-2 or TRBV6-3 to TRBJ2-1; 10 positions match TRBD1. Germline lookup yields CDR1 MNHEY and CDR2 SVGEGT. CDR3 size: 15 residues. V dropped 6 bases and J dropped 4; count of bases not matched to a gene: 6. CDR3 DNA sequence: TGTGCCAGCAGCTTGGGACAGGGGCGATACAATGAGCAGTTCTTC. Translating gives CASSLGQGRYNEQFF.

This clonotype was seen a few times. The chain links TRBV7-2 to TRBJ2-3; tentative D call: TRBD2 (5 bases). Trimming removed 0 bases from V and 4 bases from J, with 14 bases in between. The CDR3 spans 16 residues. Germline V gene lookup returns CDR1 SGHTA and CDR2 FQGNSA. In DNA, the CDR3 is TGTGCCAGCAGCTTAGCGGCGGGCGGAATTTCAGATACGCAGTATTTT. This codes for CASSLAAGGISDTQYF.

A few counts support this clonotype. V gene TRBV6-2 or TRBV6-3 combines with J gene TRBJ2-2; TRBD2 matches at 11 bases. There are 17 residues in the CDR3. V was clipped by 7 bases and J by 4 bases; unmatched bases: 11. Germline V CDR1 and CDR2: MNHEY, SVGEGT. The CDR3 loop reads CASNPARLAGPTGELFF. The CDR3 bases are TGTGCCAGCAATCCGGCCAGACTAGCGGGACCCACCGGGGAGCTGTTTTTT.

The J gene is TRBJ1-1, the V gene TRBV27; 7 bases map to TRBD1. CDR1 is MNHEY, CDR2 SMNVEV, per germline (reference sequence). Losses at the gene ends were 6 bases for V and 5 bases for J; bases not matched to a gene: 15. The CDR3 totals 16 residues. The chain's CDR3 is CASRKVLGGAWTEAFF. In DNA, the CDR3 is TGTGCCAGCAGAAAAGTACTAGGGGGCGCGTGGACTGAAGCTTTCTTT.

V usage is TRBV6-5 and J usage is TRBJ2-1, with D unresolved. Germline V gives CDR1 MNHEY, CDR2 SVGAGI. The CDR3 spans 13 residues. V was trimmed by 4 bases and J by 3 bases, leaving 7 bases between them. The CDR3 bases are TGTGCCAGCAGTTCCCCGATCTACAATGAGCAGTTCTTC. Translating it yields CASSSPIYNEQFF.